This TCR beta chain came from a study of a mutant IDH1 vaccine in newly diagnosed glioma. Data came from immunoSEQ multiplex PCR; TCRdb stores just in-frame clones and leaves some out. This table holds about 16,000 clones, about 95% found once. The time point denotes: baseline, week 1 (first vaccination visit). Treatment specified: pre-vaccination baseline after standard-of-care therapy. Note on this clone: No antigen is known for it.

Whole-study findings and limits: Detectable vaccine-induced immune responses arose in almost 95% of patients.

The CDR3 runs to 16 residues. The V gene lost 1 base and the J gene lost 8 bases, with 18 bases spanning the gap. Per the germline V gene, CDR1 is SGHNT and CDR2 is YENEEA. This specimen was peripheral blood mononuclear cells (PBMCs), taken from a glioma patient treated with radiotherapy, temozolomide or both. The rearrangement uses TRBV11-3 and TRBJ2-1; D possibly corresponds to TRBD2 (7 bases). The TCR comes from a woman under 30 with glioma. Some clones in this sample may be carry-over from other donors' samples. CDR3 residues: CASSLGVGGQVDEQFF. In nucleotides, the CDR3 is TGTGCCAGCAGCTTAGGGGTGGGGGGGCAAGTCGATGAGCAGTTCTTC.